These T cell receptor beta chains were read from a single sample in a study of early T cells in non-severe SARS-CoV-2 infection. MiXCR, applied by TCRdb to the 5' RACE reads, yields one record per CDR3 protein. The data contain under 85,000 distinct CDR3 sequences, roughly 14% of them singletons. Source: whole blood, taken at baseline. Source of these receptors: an adult who was a healthcare worker with PCR-confirmed SARS-CoV-2 infection or an uninfected control (not recorded which). Both conserved end residues are part of each CDR3. Fields, in order: clone size, V gene, J gene, D gene, CDR3 protein, CDR3 DNA. The D gene is left open where the match is weak. The size field is filled for only some rows; it gives once, few, many or a size class.

few	TRBV7-9	TRBJ2-1	TRBD1	CASSPGQSYNEQFF	TGTGCCAGCAGCCCGGGACAGTCCTACAATGAGCAGTTCTTC
few	TRBV9	TRBJ2-7	.	CASSTGPSGEQYF	TGTGCCAGCAGCACCGGGCCTTCGGGAGAGCAGTACTTC
many	TRBV18	TRBJ2-3	.	CASSSYVTDTQYF	TGTGCCAGCTCATCCTATGTCACAGATACGCAGTATTTT
many	TRBV7-9	TRBJ1-2	TRBD1	CASSLQGADGYTF	TGTGCCAGCAGCCTACAGGGGGCGGATGGCTACACCTTC
few	TRBV28	TRBJ1-2	TRBD1	CASRAGGYYGYTF	TGTGCCAGCAGGGCAGGGGGCTACTATGGCTACACCTTC
.	TRBV29-1	TRBJ2-7	TRBD2	CSAMGEGRNTQYF	TGCAGCGCCATGGGGGAGGGCCGGAATACGCAGTACTTC
.	TRBV2	TRBJ2-3	.	CASSEQGGSRDTQYF	TGTGCCAGCAGTGAACAGGGGGGTTCGAGAGATACGCAGTATTTT
once	TRBV2	TRBJ2-6	.	CASIGGPARVNVLTF	TGTGCCAGCATAGGAGGGCCGGCAAGGGTCAACGTCCTGACTTTC
many	TRBV7-2	TRBJ2-3	.	CASSPGSTDTQYF	TGTGCCAGCAGCCCCGGGAGCACAGATACGCAGTATTTT
few	TRBV28	TRBJ2-4	.	CASTAPAKNIQYF	TGTGCCAGCACCGCCCCAGCCAAAAACATTCAGTACTTC
many	TRBV2	TRBJ1-5	.	CASRRGGQPQHF	TGTGCCAGCAGGAGGGGTGGTCAGCCCCAGCATTTT
many	TRBV19	TRBJ2-1	.	CASSTSTAYNEQFF	TGTGCCAGTAGTACTAGCACCGCCTACAATGAGCAGTTCTTC
few	TRBV6-2/TRBV6-3	TRBJ1-5	.	CASTRQAGNQPQHF	TGTGCCAGCACCCGACAGGCGGGCAATCAGCCCCAGCATTTT
few	TRBV28	TRBJ2-3	.	CASSLGEGTDTQYF	TGTGCCAGCAGTTTAGGGGAGGGCACAGATACGCAGTATTTT
few	TRBV18	TRBJ2-1	.	CASSPRVPPYNEQFF	TGTGCCAGCTCCCCTCGGGTCCCCCCCTACAATGAGCAGTTCTTC
few	TRBV30	TRBJ2-7	.	CAWSATAGGTYEQYF	TGTGCCTGGAGTGCGACAGCTGGGGGTACCTACGAGCAGTACTTC
.	TRBV19	TRBJ2-3	.	CASRRERGDTQYF	TGTGCCAGTAGACGGGAGCGAGGAGATACGCAGTATTTT
.	TRBV3-1	TRBJ1-6	.	CASAGGTWDSPLHF	TGTGCCAGCGCGGGAGGAACCTGGGATTCACCCCTCCACTTT
many	TRBV2	TRBJ2-7	TRBD1	CASRPGQGSSGETF	TGTGCCAGCAGACCGGGACAGGGTTCCTCGGGAGAGACCTTC
many	TRBV12-3/TRBV12-4	TRBJ1-5	.	CASSLAGAGDQPQHF	TGTGCCAGCAGTTTAGCAGGGGCGGGGGATCAGCCCCAGCATTTT
.	TRBV3-1	TRBJ2-2	.	CASSQVRSTGELFF	TGTGCCAGCAGCCAAGTACGGAGCACCGGGGAGCTGTTTTTT
many	TRBV4-1	TRBJ2-5	.	CASSQDLSQSYQETQYF	TGCGCCAGCAGCCAAGATCTAAGCCAATCATACCAAGAGACCCAGTACTTC